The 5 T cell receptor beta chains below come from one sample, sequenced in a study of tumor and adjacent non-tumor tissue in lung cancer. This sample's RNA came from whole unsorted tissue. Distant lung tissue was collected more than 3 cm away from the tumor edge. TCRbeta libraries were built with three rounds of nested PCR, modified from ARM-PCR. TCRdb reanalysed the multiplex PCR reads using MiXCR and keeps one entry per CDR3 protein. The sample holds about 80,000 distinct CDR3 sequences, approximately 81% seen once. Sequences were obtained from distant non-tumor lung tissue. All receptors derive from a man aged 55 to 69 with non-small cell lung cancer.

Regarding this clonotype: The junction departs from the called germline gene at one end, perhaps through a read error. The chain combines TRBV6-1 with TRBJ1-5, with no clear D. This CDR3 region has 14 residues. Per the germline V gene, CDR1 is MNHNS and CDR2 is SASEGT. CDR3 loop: CASSVHNSNQPRHF. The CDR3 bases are TGTGCCAGCAGTGTGCACAATAGCAATCAGCCCCGGCATTTT.

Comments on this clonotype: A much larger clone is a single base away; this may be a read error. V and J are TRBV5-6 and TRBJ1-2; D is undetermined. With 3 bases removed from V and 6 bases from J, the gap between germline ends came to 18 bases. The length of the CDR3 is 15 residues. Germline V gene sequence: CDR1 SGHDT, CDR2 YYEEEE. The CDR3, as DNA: TGTGCCAGCAGCTCCCTTTGGGATCAGTTCAATGGCTACACCTTC. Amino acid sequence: CASSSLWDQFNGYTF. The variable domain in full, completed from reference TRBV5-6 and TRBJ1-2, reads DAGVTQSPTHLIKTRGQQVTLRCSPKSGHDTVSWYQQALGQGPQFIFQYYEEEERQRGNFPDRFSGHQFPNYSSELNVNALLLGDSALYLCASSSLWDQFNGYTFGSGTRLTVV.

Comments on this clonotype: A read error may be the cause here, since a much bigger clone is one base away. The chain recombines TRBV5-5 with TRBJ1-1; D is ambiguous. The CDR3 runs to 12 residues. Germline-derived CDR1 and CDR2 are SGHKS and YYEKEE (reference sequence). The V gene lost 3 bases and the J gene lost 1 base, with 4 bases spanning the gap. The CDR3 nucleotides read TGTGCCAGCAGCTATGGGAACACTGAAGCTTTCTTT. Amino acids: CASSYGNTEAFF.

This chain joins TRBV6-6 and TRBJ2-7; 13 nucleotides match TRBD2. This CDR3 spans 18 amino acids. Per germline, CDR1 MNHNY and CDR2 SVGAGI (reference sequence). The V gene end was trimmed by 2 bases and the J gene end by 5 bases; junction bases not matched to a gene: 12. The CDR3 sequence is CASSYLGLAGDSSNEQYF. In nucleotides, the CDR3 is TGTGCCAGCAGTTACCTCGGACTAGCGGGAGATAGTAGTAACGAGCAGTACTTC.

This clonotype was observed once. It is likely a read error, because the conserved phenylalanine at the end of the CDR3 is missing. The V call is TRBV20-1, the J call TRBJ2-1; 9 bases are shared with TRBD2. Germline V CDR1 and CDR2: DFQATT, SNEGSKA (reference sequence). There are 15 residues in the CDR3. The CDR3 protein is CTRVRRGTSSYEQFL. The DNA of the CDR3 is TGCACACGAGTGAGAAGGGGGACTAGCTCATATGAACAGTTCCTC.